This TCR beta chain was recovered during a study of a mutant IDH1 vaccine in newly diagnosed glioma. Only in-frame clones appear in the TCRdb table, and some are missing; sequencing was by immunoSEQ multiplex PCR. This sample has tens of thousands of clones, with about 80% found just once. V was trimmed by 0 bases and J by 5 bases, leaving 7 bases between them. The germline CDR1 and CDR2 sequences are MNHEY and SVGAGI. The CDR3 has 13 residues. Regarding time point: baseline, week 1 (first vaccination visit). Treatment defined: pre-vaccination baseline after standard-of-care therapy. The sequencing used PBMCs, collected from a glioma patient treated with radiotherapy, temozolomide or both. The TCR was taken from a man aged 35 to 55 with glioma. Some clones in this sample may be carry-over from other donors' samples. V usage is TRBV6-5 and J usage is TRBJ1-1; D uncertain. CDR3: CASSYSLETEAFF. The CDR3 DNA is TGTGCCAGCAGTTACTCGCTGGAGACTGAAGCTTTCTTT.